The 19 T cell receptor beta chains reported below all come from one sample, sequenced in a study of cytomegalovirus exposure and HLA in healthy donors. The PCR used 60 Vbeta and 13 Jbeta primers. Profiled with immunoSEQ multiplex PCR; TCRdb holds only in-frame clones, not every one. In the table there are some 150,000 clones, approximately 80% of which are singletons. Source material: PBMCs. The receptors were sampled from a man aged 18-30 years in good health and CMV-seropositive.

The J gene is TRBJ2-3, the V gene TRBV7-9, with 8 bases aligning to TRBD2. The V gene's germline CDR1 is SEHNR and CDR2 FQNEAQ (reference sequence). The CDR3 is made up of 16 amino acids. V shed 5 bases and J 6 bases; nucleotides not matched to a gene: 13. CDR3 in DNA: TGTGCCAGCAGCATCGGTACGGGACTAGTCGGGGATACGCAGTATTTT. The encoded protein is CASSIGTGLVGDTQYF.

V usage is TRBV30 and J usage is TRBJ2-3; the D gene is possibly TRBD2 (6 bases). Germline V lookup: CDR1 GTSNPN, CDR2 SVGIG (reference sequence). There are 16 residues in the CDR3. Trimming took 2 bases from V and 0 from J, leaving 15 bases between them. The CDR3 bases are TGTGCCTGGAGTAGCGGCGGGGCCACTAGCACAGATACGCAGTATTTT. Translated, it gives CAWSSGGATSTDTQYF.

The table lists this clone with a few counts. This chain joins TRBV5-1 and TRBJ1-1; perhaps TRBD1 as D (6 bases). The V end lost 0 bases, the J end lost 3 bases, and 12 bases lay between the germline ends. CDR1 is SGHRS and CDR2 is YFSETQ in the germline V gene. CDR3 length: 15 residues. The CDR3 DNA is TGCGCCAGCAGCTTGGAGGGGGTGGGGGACACTGAAGCTTTCTTT. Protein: CASSLEGVGDTEAFF. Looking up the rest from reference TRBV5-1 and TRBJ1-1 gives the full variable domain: KAGVTQTPRYLIKTRGQQVTLSCSPISGHRSVSWYQQTPGQGLQFLFEYFSETQRNKGNFPGRFSGRQFSNSRSEMNVSTLELGDSALYLCASSLEGVGDTEAFFGQGTRLTVV.

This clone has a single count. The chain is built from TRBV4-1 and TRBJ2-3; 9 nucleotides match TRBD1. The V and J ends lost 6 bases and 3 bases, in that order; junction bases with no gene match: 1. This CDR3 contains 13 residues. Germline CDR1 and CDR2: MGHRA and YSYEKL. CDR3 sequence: CASRGQGTDTQYF. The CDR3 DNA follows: TGCGCCAGCAGGGGACAGGGAACAGATACGCAGTATTTT.

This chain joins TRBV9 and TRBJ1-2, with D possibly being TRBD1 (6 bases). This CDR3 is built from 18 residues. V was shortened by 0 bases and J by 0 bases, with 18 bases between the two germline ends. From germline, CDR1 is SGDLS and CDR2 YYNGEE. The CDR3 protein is CASSVVRQGTISNYGYTF. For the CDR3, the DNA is TGTGCCAGCAGCGTAGTCCGCCAGGGGACAATCTCTAACTATGGCTACACCTTC.

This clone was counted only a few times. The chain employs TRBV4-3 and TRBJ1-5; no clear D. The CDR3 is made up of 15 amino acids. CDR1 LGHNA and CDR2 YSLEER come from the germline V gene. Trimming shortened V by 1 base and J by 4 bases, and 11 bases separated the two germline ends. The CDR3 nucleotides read TGCGCCAGCAGCCAAGCTGCTACAGCTAATCAGCCCCAGCATTTT. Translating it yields CASSQAATANQPQHF.

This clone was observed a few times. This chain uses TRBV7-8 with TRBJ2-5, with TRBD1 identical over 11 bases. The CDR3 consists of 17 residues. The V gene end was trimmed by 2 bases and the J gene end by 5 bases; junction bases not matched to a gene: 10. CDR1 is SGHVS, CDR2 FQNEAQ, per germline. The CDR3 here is CASSLRDMGTGGETQYF. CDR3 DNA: TGTGCCAGCAGCTTACGCGATATGGGGACAGGGGGTGAGACCCAGTACTTC.

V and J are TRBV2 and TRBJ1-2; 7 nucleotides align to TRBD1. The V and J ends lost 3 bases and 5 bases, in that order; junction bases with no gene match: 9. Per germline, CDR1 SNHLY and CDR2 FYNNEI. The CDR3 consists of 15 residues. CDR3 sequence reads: CASSDWQGVRYGYTF. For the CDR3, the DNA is TGTGCCAGCAGTGACTGGCAGGGGGTCAGGTATGGCTACACCTTC.

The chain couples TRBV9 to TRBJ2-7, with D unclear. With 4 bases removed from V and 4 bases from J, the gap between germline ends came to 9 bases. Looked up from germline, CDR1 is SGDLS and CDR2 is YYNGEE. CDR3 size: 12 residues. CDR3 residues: CASSSDSYEQYF. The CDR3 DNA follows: TGTGCCAGCAGCTCTGACTCTTACGAGCAGTACTTC.

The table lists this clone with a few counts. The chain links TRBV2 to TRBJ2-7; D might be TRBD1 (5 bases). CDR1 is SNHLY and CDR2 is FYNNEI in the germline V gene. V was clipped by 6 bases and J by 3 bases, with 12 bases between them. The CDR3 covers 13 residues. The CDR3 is CASRRGPGYEQYF. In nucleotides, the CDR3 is TGTGCCAGCAGAAGGGGTCCAGGCTACGAGCAGTACTTC. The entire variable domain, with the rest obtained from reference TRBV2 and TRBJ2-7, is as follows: EPEVTQTPSHQVTQMGQEVILRCVPISNHLYFYWYRQILGQKVEFLVSFYNNEISEKSEIFDDQFSVERPDGSNFTLKIRSTKLEDSAMYFCASRRGPGYEQYFGPGTRLTVT.

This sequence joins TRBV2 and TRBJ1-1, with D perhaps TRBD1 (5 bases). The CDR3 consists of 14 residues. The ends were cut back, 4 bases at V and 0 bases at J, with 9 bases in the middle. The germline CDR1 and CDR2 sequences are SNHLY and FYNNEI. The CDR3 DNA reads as TGTGCCAGCAGTGCCGGGGGAATGAACACTGAAGCTTTCTTT. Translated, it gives CASSAGGMNTEAFF. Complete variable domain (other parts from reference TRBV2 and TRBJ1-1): EPEVTQTPSHQVTQMGQEVILRCVPISNHLYFYWYRQILGQKVEFLVSFYNNEISEKSEIFDDQFSVERPDGSNFTLKIRSTKLEDSAMYFCASSAGGMNTEAFFGQGTRLTVV.

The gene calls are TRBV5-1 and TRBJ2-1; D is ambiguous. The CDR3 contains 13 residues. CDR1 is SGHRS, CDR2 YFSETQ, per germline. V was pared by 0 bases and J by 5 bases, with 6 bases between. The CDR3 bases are TGCGCCAGCAGCTTGGGGCCAAACAATGAGCAGTTCTTC. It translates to CASSLGPNNEQFF.

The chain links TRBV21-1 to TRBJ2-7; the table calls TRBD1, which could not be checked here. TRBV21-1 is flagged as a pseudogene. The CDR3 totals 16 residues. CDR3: CASSKDGGQGAYEQYF. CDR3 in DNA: TGTGCCAGCAGCAAAGACGGGGGTCAGGGGGCCTACGAGCAGTACTTC.

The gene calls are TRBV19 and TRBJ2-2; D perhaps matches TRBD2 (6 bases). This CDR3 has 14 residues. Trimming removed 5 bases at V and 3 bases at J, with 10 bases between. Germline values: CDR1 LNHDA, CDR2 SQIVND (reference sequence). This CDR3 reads CASSSGLHTGELFF. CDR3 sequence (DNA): TGTGCCAGTAGTTCGGGACTTCACACCGGGGAGCTGTTTTTT.

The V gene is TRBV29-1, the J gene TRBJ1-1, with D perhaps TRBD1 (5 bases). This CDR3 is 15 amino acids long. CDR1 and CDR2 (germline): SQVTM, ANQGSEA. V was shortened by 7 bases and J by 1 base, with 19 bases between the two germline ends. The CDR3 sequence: CSAFDQGRSNTEAFF. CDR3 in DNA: TGCAGCGCCTTCGACCAGGGTCGGTCGAACACTGAAGCTTTCTTT.

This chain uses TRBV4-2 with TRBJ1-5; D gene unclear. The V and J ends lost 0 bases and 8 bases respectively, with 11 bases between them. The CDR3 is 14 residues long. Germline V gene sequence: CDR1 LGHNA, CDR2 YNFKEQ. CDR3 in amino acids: CASSQEKGDEPQHF. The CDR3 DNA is TGTGCCAGCAGCCAAGAAAAGGGAGACGAGCCCCAGCATTTT.

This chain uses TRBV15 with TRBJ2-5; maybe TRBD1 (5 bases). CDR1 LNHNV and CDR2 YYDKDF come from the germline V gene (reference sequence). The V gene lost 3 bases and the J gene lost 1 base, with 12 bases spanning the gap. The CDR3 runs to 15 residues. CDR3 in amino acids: CATSRSIGAQETQYF. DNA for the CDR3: TGTGCCACCAGCAGGAGCATAGGGGCCCAAGAGACCCAGTACTTC.

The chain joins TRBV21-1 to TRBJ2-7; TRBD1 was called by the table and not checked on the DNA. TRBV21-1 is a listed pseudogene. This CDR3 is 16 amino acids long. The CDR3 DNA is TGTGCCAGCAGTAGCGGGCACGGGACAGGGTATAACGAGCAGTACTTC. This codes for CASSSGHGTGYNEQYF.

As DNA, the CDR3 is TGTGCCAGCAGGGGACAGGGGTCCCACGAGCAGTACTTC. Protein: CASRGQGSHEQYF. The chain has TRBV21-1 and TRBJ2-7; the table's TRBD1 call for D was not verified on the DNA. TRBV21-1 is described as a pseudogene. The CDR3 extends over 13 amino acids.